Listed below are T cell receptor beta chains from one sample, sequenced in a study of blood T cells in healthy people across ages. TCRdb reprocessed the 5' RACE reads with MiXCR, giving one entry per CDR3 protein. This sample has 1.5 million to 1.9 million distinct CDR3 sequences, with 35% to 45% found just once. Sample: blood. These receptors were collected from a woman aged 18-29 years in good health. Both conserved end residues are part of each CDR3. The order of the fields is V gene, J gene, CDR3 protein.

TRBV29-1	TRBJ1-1	CSGEGQTTEAFF
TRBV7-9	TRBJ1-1	CASSLVGTENTKAFF
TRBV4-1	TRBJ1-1	CASSQTPMDSFEAFF
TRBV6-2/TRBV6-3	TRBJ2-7	CASKPQAGGSQYF
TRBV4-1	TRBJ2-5	CASSQVPGLETQYF
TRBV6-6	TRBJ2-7	CPSSYGTGLYEQYF
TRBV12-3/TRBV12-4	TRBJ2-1	CASSRSGGGGLLWDEQFF
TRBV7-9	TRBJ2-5	CASRAMQETQYF
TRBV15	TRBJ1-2	CATSRARLTAYGYTF
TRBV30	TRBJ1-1	CAWSVGAGEGNTEAFF
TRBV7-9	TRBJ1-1	CASSSSNTEAFF
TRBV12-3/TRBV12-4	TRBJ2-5	CASSPGGRTSGNRETQYF
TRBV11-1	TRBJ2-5	CASSRGGDQETQYF
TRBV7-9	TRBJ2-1	CASSFGQGVDEQFF
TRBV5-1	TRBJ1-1	CVSSLADRGPGTEAFF
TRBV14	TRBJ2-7	CASSRLAGIYEQYF
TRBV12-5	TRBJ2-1	CASGPSGRHEQFF
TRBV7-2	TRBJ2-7	CASSYPTEYSYEQYF
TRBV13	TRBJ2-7	CASSSWAVSYEQYF
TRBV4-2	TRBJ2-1	CAGSPISGEQFF
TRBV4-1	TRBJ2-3	CASSQSAGGVTQYF
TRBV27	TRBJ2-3	CASSRGLAGLTDTQYF
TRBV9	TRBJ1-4	CASSATGLDEKLFF
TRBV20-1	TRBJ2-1	CSANPLAGDWEQFF
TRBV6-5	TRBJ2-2	CASSYDAGETFTGELFF
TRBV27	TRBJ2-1	CASTSASGPTYNEQFF
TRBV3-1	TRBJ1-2	CASMGSTYYGYTF
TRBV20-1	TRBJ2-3	CSAGGTASTDTQYF
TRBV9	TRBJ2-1	CASSAPLGLAGGSSYNEQFF
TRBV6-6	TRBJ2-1	CASFGSVSEQFF